This TCR beta chain was sequenced in a study of cytomegalovirus exposure and HLA in healthy donors. Study results and caveats: Cytomegalovirus status, reportedly, was diagnosed with high specificity and sensitivity by the classifier.

The PCR made use of 60 Vbeta and 13 Jbeta primers. The table came from immunoSEQ multiplex PCR; TCRdb's copy has only in-frame clones and leaves some out. Of roughly 160,000 clones in the sample, about four fifths were seen once. This clone has more than one count but fewer than ten. Its antigen is unknown. Losses at the gene ends were 5 bases for V and 1 base for J; bases not matched to a gene: 10. CDR1 and CDR2 from the germline V gene are SGDLS and YYNGEE. The CDR3 consists of 16 residues. This clonotype originated in a male donor in good health and CMV-seropositive. Sequenced sample: PBMCs. V usage is TRBV9 and J usage is TRBJ1-1; 8 nucleotides agree with TRBD1. CDR3 bases: TGTGCCAGCAGTTCATTGCAGGGGGCCACGAACACTGAAGCTTTCTTT. Translating gives CASSSLQGATNTEAFF. Drawing the rest from reference TRBV9 and TRBJ1-1, the complete variable domain is DSGVTQTPKHLITATGQRVTLRCSPRSGDLSVYWYQQSLDQGLQFLIQYYNGEERAKGNILERFSAQQFPDLHSELNLSSLELGDSALYFCASSSLQGATNTEAFFGQGTRLTVV.